This TCR beta chain came from a study of blood T cell repertoires in COVID-19. On the study more broadly: There were acute and convalescent COVID-19 samples, and they came from the United States, Italy and Spain. Nucleic acid was either cDNA or gDNA, and it came from T cells, B-cell-depleted T cells, or PBMCs.

As processed by the authors: Estimation of nucleated cell counts relied on the amplification of reference gene primers. Assay: immunoSEQ multiplex PCR; the TCRdb copy retains only in-frame clones and omits some. V and J calls and clone size are given by that table; D and trimming were obtained from the DNA. Among more than 150,000 clones listed, roughly four fifths were seen once. V shed 4 bases, J shed 8 bases, and the junction held 9 bases outside the gene matches. The CDR3 covers 15 residues. The V gene's germline CDR1 is SGDLS and CDR2 YYNGEE. The chain recombines TRBV9 with TRBJ1-4; 9 bases match TRBD1. The sequence was obtained from a woman younger than 45 with acute or convalescent COVID-19. Material: peripheral blood. The CDR3 sequence is CASSRWDRDGEKLFF. For the CDR3, the DNA is TGTGCCAGCAGCAGATGGGACAGGGATGGCGAAAAACTGTTTTTT. Looking up the rest from reference TRBV9 and TRBJ1-4 gives the full variable domain: DSGVTQTPKHLITATGQRVTLRCSPRSGDLSVYWYQQSLDQGLQFLIQYYNGEERAKGNILERFSAQQFPDLHSELNLSSLELGDSALYFCASSRWDRDGEKLFFGSGTQLSVL.